This is a list of T cell receptor beta chains from one sample in a study of regulatory T cells in long-lasting Graves disease. TCRdb re-derived calls from the multiplex PCR reads in MiXCR, one entry per CDR3 protein. Among approximately 440,000 distinct CDR3 sequences listed, 15% to 20% were seen once. The sample also formed part of further work on T cells in Graves' hyperthyroidism and ophthalmopathy.

This specimen was peripheral blood mononuclear cells (PBMCs), taken at new diagnosis, from a patient treated with antithyroid drugs. The receptors were gathered from a middle-aged man with Graves disease. The conserved cysteine and the conserved F or W are not part of the CDR3 here.

v_call	j_call	cdr3_aa
TRBV2	TRBJ2-1	ASRTPLAGDPHNEQF
TRBV6-2/TRBV6-3	TRBJ2-1	ASSSQGLATEQF
TRBV14	TRBJ2-2	ASSQPGRTGELF
TRBV5-1	TRBJ1-6	ASSLRGPGTNSPLH
TRBV12-3/TRBV12-4	TRBJ2-7	ASSLAPGLAGIPDREQY
TRBV30	TRBJ2-2	AWSVRLAANTGELF
TRBV6-2/TRBV6-3	TRBJ2-1	ASSEAPRLAYNEQF
TRBV12-3/TRBV12-4	TRBJ2-1	ASSLNRAYNEQF
TRBV6-2/TRBV6-3	TRBJ1-1	ASSYSGTYEAF
TRBV28	TRBJ2-7	ASREVPGTIYEQY
TRBV5-1	TRBJ2-7	ASSLAGTASSYEQY
TRBV2	TRBJ1-1	ASSSDSVETEAF
TRBV6-1	TRBJ2-5	ASSQNREAQY
TRBV28	TRBJ1-5	ASSPARGQGVWQPQH
TRBV29-1	TRBJ2-3	SVASGNTDTQY
TRBV29-1	TRBJ2-2	SVGRIGGELF
TRBV11-3	TRBJ2-5	ASSLDGFREGETQY
TRBV7-9	TRBJ2-6	ASSSGQGAAGANVLT
TRBV12-3/TRBV12-4	TRBJ2-1	ASSFGGGVGYNEQF
TRBV6-2/TRBV6-3	NA	ASSEGTLSRETQY
TRBV20-1	TRBJ2-4	SAPSPGLGNIQY
TRBV12-3/TRBV12-4	TRBJ1-4	ASSQQRRNEKLF
TRBV29-1	TRBJ1-1	SVDRGGNTEAF
TRBV5-1	TRBJ1-6	ASRQTPDGLVPLH
TRBV5-1	TRBJ1-2	ASTTDRQGYT
TRBV27	TRBJ1-4	ASSAPGLVNEKLF
TRBV10-3	TRBJ2-7	AISESSGLGHEQY
TRBV30	TRBJ1-1	AWTGTEAF
TRBV6-2/TRBV6-3	TRBJ1-4	ASSEGQGGEKLF
TRBV6-1	TRBJ2-1	ASSEVWVGLAGSYNEQF
TRBV27	TRBJ2-7	ASSLSQGSVEQY
TRBV28	TRBJ2-7	ASKFWDGPEQY
TRBV18	TRBJ2-1	ASSPSRDSFYNEQF
TRBV11-2	TRBJ2-3	ASSFWTGVGTDTQY
TRBV5-1	TRBJ2-2	ASSLGHQNTGELF
TRBV12-3/TRBV12-4	TRBJ2-5	ASSLLIWGRETQY
TRBV12-3/TRBV12-4	TRBJ2-7	ASSLAGTSSYEQY